This T cell receptor beta chain originates from a study of naive CD8 T cells in extremely preterm neonates. Study results and limitations: Preterm infants showed shorter CDR3s, fewer N additions and less trimming than older groups.

In regard to this clone: Its antigen is as yet unknown.

This CDR3 has 15 amino acids. The ends were cut back, 3 bases at V and 5 bases at J, with 16 bases in the middle. CDR1 and CDR2 from the germline V gene are PRHDT and FYEKMQ (reference sequence). Libraries were prepared by immunoSEQ multiplex PCR; TCRdb keeps only in-frame clonotypes and omits some of them. Of about 7,100 clones in the sample, 95% to 98% are singletons; the top ten hold 0.31%. Healthy children aged roughly 16-56 months having elective surgery, and healthy nonsmoking adults, gave blood. Each sample had roughly 19,000–100,000 sorted naive CD8+ T cells. The source material was naive CD8+ T cells from blood. This receptor was obtained from a human donor in good health. The chain links TRBV13 to TRBJ1-1, with D possibly matching TRBD1 (5 bases). CDR3 in amino acids: CASSLSPQGMTEAFF. In nucleotides, the CDR3 is TGTGCCAGCAGCTTGAGCCCCCAGGGTATGACTGAAGCTTTCTTT.